A single sample is the source of the 19 T cell receptor beta chains below, sequenced in a study of blood T cell repertoires in COVID-19. Profiling relied on immunoSEQ multiplex PCR, and the TCRdb table lists in-frame clones only, not all of them. The data contain some 180,000 clones, about four fifths of them singletons. The source material was peripheral blood. The receptors originated from a woman in her fifties or sixties with COVID-19, enrolled during active disease.

This clone came up once. The chain joins TRBV9 to TRBJ2-1, with 10 bases matching TRBD2. This CDR3 comprises 15 residues. CDR1 and CDR2 (germline): SGDLS, YYNGEE. The V segment lost 2 bases and the J segment 5 bases; nucleotides outside the gene matches: 4. The CDR3 nucleotides read TGTGCCAGCAGCGTTAGCGGGAGGTCCCACAATGAGCAGTTCTTC. Translated, it gives CASSVSGRSHNEQFF.

CDR3 region: CASSQWTDPTDTQYF. CDR3 in DNA: TGTGCCAGCAGCCAGTGGACAGACCCTACAGATACGCAGTATTTT. The rearrangement links TRBV3-1 (or the pseudogene TRBV3-2) to TRBJ2-3, with TRBD1 as a possible D gene (6 bases). The CDR3 totals 15 residues. The V end was cut by 3 bases, the J end by 3 bases, with 13 bases between. CDR1 and CDR2 (germline): LGHDT, YNNKEL (reference sequence).

This sequence joins TRBV27 and TRBJ1-1; TRBD1 is a possible D gene (5 bases). V was clipped by 6 bases and J by 1 base, with 12 bases between them. The CDR3 runs 14 residues. CDR1 is MNHEY and CDR2 is SMNVEV in the germline V gene (reference sequence). The CDR3 reads CASSAGRENTEAFF. The CDR3, as DNA: TGTGCCAGCAGCGCGGGACGGGAGAACACTGAAGCTTTCTTT.

This clone has just a few counts. The gene calls are TRBV2 and TRBJ2-3; tentatively, D is TRBD2 (7 bases). Germline V CDR1 and CDR2: SNHLY, FYNNEI. The CDR3 totals 14 residues. Between the trimmed V and J ends, which lost 10 bases and 1 base, there was a span of 15 bases. CDR3 sequence: CATRGGGGTDTQYF. CDR3 nucleotides: TGTGCCACCAGGGGAGGGGGAGGCACAGATACGCAGTATTTT.

This chain joins TRBV6-5 and TRBJ2-1; TRBD1 matches 11 bases. CDR1 and CDR2 (germline): MNHEY, SVGAGI. There are 15 residues in the CDR3. V trimming: 5 bases; J trimming: 3 bases; junction bases outside the gene matches: 3. The CDR3: CASSRDRGFYNEQFF. The DNA for the CDR3 is TGTGCCAGCAGTCGGGACAGGGGGTTCTACAATGAGCAGTTCTTC.

The chain combines TRBV5-1 with TRBJ1-3; no clear D. The CDR3 is made up of 13 amino acids. Germline V gene lookup returns CDR1 SGHRS and CDR2 YFSETQ. With 4 bases removed from V and 0 bases from J, the gap between germline ends came to 5 bases. The CDR3 coding sequence is TGCGCCAGCAGCCAGATCTCTGGAAACACCATATATTTT. Translated: CASSQISGNTIYF.

The rearrangement joins TRBV18 to TRBJ1-5; D remains ambiguous. Trimming took 0 bases from V and 4 from J, leaving 10 bases between them. This CDR3 region has 15 residues. Germline values: CDR1 KGHSH, CDR2 LQKENI. Here the CDR3 reads CASSPPGRQNQPQHF. The CDR3 DNA reads as TGTGCCAGCTCACCACCGGGCAGGCAGAATCAGCCCCAGCATTTT.

V usage is TRBV10-3 and J usage is TRBJ2-1; tentatively, D is TRBD1 (6 bases). The CDR3 sequence is 16 residues long. V dropped 0 bases and J dropped 5 bases, with 14 bases sitting between them. Germline V gene sequence: CDR1 ENHRY, CDR2 SYGVKD. The CDR3 nucleotides read TGTGCCATCAGTGAGTCGGGGGCAGGGGCTGACAATGAGCAGTTCTTC. This translates into CAISESGAGADNEQFF.

The chain employs TRBV7-9 and TRBJ1-6; D may be TRBD1 (5 bases). The germline V and J ends were trimmed by 7 bases and 7 bases, with 14 bases remaining between them. Per the germline V gene, CDR1 is SEHNR and CDR2 is FQNEAQ (reference sequence). This CDR3 is 14 amino acids long. The CDR3 DNA follows: TGTGCCAGCATACAGTGGGGCGAGAATTCACCCCTCCACTTT. Translation gives CASIQWGENSPLHF.

The chain carries TRBV4-1 and TRBJ1-4; 8 bases align to TRBD1. The germline V gene has CDR1 MGHRA and CDR2 YSYEKL. V lost 3 bases to trimming and J lost 1 base; unmatched junction nucleotides: 1. This CDR3 contains 15 residues. The CDR3 loop is CASSQDRVTNEKLFF. In DNA, the CDR3 is TGCGCCAGCAGCCAGGACAGGGTAACTAATGAAAAACTGTTTTTT.

This clone came up once. The gene calls are TRBV28 and TRBJ2-3, with 8 bases that match TRBD2. V lost 8 bases, J lost 3 bases, and 7 bases stayed unmatched. CDR1 and CDR2 (germline): MDHEN, SYDVKM. CDR3 length equals 14 residues. CDR3 sequence: CASRGGGETDTQYF. DNA of the CDR3: TGTGCCAGCCGGGGGGGCGGGGAGACAGATACGCAGTATTTT.

CDR3 DNA: TGCGCCAGCAGCCAATTTTTAGCGGGAGGTGAGCAGTTCTTC. Translated: CASSQFLAGGEQFF. This chain uses TRBV4-3 with TRBJ2-1, with 10 positions matching TRBD2. The V gene's germline CDR1 is LGHNA and CDR2 YSLEER. The V segment lost 2 bases and the J segment 9 bases; nucleotides outside the gene matches: 4. CDR3 length equals 14 residues.

This rearrangement joins TRBV5-1 to TRBJ2-7; 9 bases agree with TRBD2. This CDR3 comprises 17 residues. V trimming: 2 bases; J trimming: 2 bases; junction bases outside the gene matches: 11. Germline CDR1 SGHRS, CDR2 YFSETQ. Here the CDR3 DNA reads TGCGCCAGCAGCTTACTATCCGCGGCTAGCGGGACCTACGAGCAGTACTTC. Protein product: CASSLLSAASGTYEQYF.

The V and J genes are TRBV6-5 and TRBJ1-6; no firm D call. V was clipped by 5 bases and J by 7 bases, with 12 bases between them. Per the germline V gene, CDR1 is MNHEY and CDR2 is SVGAGI. CDR3 length: 14 amino acids. CDR3 sequence: CASSPAPGNSPLHF. The CDR3 DNA reads as TGTGCCAGCAGTCCGGCCCCGGGAAATTCACCCCTCCACTTT.

The genes are TRBV25-1 and TRBJ2-2; no firm D call. This CDR3 region has 14 residues. Germline CDR1 is MGHDK and CDR2 is SYGVNS. Trimming took 3 bases from V and 0 from J, leaving 5 bases between them. The chain's CDR3 is CASSDSANTGELFF. The CDR3, as DNA: TGTGCCAGCAGTGACAGCGCGAACACCGGGGAGCTGTTTTTT.

The chain employs TRBV18 and TRBJ1-2; TRBD1 might be the D (6 bases). Germline CDR1 reads KGHSH; CDR2 reads LQKENI. Trimming removed 3 bases from V and 2 bases from J, with 19 bases in between. This CDR3 spans 17 amino acids. CDR3 amino acids: CASSPNQAGHPNYGYTF. The DNA for the CDR3 is TGTGCCAGCTCACCCAATCAAGCGGGACACCCGAACTATGGCTACACCTTC. Drawing the rest from reference TRBV18 and TRBJ1-2, the complete variable domain is NAGVMQNPRHLVRRRGQEARLRCSPMKGHSHVYWYRQLPEEGLKFMVYLQKENIIDESGMPKERFSAEFPKEGPSILRIQQVVRGDSAAYFCASSPNQAGHPNYGYTFGSGTRLTVV.

The V and J genes are TRBV7-2 and TRBJ2-1; weak D call: TRBD2 (5 bases). The CDR3 consists of 16 residues. Trimming cost V 7 bases and J 7 bases, with 23 bases left between them. Germline CDR1 SGHTA, CDR2 FQGNSA. The CDR3 coding sequence is TGTGCCAGCATCCCTCAAGTAGCGATACTTAGGAATGAGCAGTTCTTC. Translation: CASIPQVAILRNEQFF.

The rearrangement joins TRBV11-2 to TRBJ2-1, with 12 bases fitting TRBD1. Germline V gene sequence: CDR1 SGHAT, CDR2 FQNNGV. The CDR3 totals 15 residues. J gave up 7 bases and V 3 bases, and 4 bases lay outside the gene matches. Written as DNA, the CDR3 is TGTGCCAGCAGCTTGGGACAGGGGGCGAGGAATGAGCAGTTCTTC. Translating it yields CASSLGQGARNEQFF.

The V and J genes are TRBV2 and TRBJ2-7, with 12 nucleotides matching TRBD2. The CDR3 loop spans 15 amino acids. The germline V gene encodes CDR1 SNHLY and CDR2 FYNNEI. The V segment lost 7 bases and the J segment 6 bases; nucleotides outside the gene matches: 10. The CDR3: CASTLGLAGGGEQYF. The CDR3 bases are TGTGCCAGCACCCTGGGGCTAGCGGGAGGGGGCGAGCAGTACTTC.